A selection of T cell receptor beta chains follows, all from one sample in a study of blood T cell repertoires in COVID-19. Repertoires were generated with immunoSEQ multiplex PCR, while TCRdb's copy carries only in-frame clones and drops some. The data show some 200,000 clones, with around four fifths seen just once and 18% held by the top ten. The sample consisted of peripheral blood. The receptors here all came from a woman aged 80 or older with active or convalescent COVID-19. CDR3s include the opening cysteine and the closing phenylalanine or tryptophan. The order of the fields is clone size, D gene, J gene, V gene, CDR3 protein, CDR3 DNA. The D gene is left open where the match is weak. The size of a clone is reported for some rows only, either as once, few or many, or as a class for expanded clones.

- TRBD1 TRBJ2-7 TRBV18 CASSRGGTGKVEQYF TGTGCCAGCTCACGGGGCGGGACAGGGAAGGTCGAGCAGTACTTC
- TRBD1 TRBJ1-5 TRBV7-2 CASSLTGGLYSNQPQHF TGTGCCAGCAGCCTAACAGGGGGCCTCTATAGCAATCAGCCCCAGCATTTT
- TRBD1 TRBJ1-1 TRBV29-1 CSARSGTGFTEAFF TGCAGCGCCCGATCCGGGACAGGGTTCACTGAAGCTTTCTTT
- - TRBJ1-2 TRBV25-1 CASSVHENYGYTF TGTGCCAGCAGTGTCCACGAGAACTATGGCTACACCTTC
- - TRBJ2-2 TRBV7-3 CASSSGTLGELFF TGTGCCAGCAGCTCAGGGACACTCGGGGAGCTGTTTTTT
- - TRBJ2-5 TRBV29-1 CSVAGGETQYF TGCAGCGTTGCCGGGGGTGAGACCCAGTACTTC
- TRBD1 TRBJ1-2 TRBV2 CASSAGGDYGYTF TGTGCCAGCAGCGCAGGGGGTGACTATGGCTACACCTTC
- - TRBJ2-3 TRBV4-1 CASSQDGTRTDTQYF TGCGCCAGCAGCCAAGATGGCACCCGAACAGATACGCAGTATTTT
once - TRBJ1-1 TRBV30 CAQSRGNTEAFF TGTGCCCAAAGTCGGGGGAACACTGAAGCTTTCTTT
once - TRBJ2-2 TRBV7-2 CASQKTDRAGELFF TGTGCCAGCCAGAAAACGGATCGGGCCGGGGAGCTGTTTTTT
once TRBD1 TRBJ2-2 TRBV5-1 CASSVGFPGQGAPGELFF TGCGCCAGCAGCGTTGGTTTCCCGGGACAGGGGGCGCCCGGGGAGCTGTTTTTT
- - TRBJ2-7 TRBV2 CASSEEGVFQYF TGTGCCAGCAGTGAAGAAGGGGTGTTCCAGTACTTC
few TRBD2 TRBJ2-1 TRBV24-1 CATSDLLAPHEQFF TGTGCCACCAGTGATTTACTAGCGCCCCATGAGCAGTTCTTC
- TRBD2 TRBJ2-5 TRBV18 CASSPTSGRSGQETQYF TGTGCCAGCTCACCGACTAGCGGGAGGTCTGGTCAAGAGACCCAGTACTTC
few TRBD1 TRBJ1-5 TRBV27 CASRKQGAQQPQHF TGTGCCAGCAGGAAACAGGGGGCACAGCAGCCCCAGCATTTT
- - TRBJ2-5 TRBV7-9 CASSPIVNTDSKETQYF TGTGCCAGCAGCCCGATAGTGAACACCGACAGCAAAGAGACCCAGTACTTC
- - TRBJ1-6 TRBV27 CASSFGGTYSPLHF TGTGCCAGCAGTTTTGGGGGGACCTATTCACCCCTCCACTTT
- TRBD2 TRBJ2-7 TRBV28 CASSLAASGFPEQYF TGTGCCAGCAGTTTAGCGGCTAGCGGGTTCCCGGAGCAGTACTTC
- TRBD2 TRBJ2-5 TRBV28 CASSLVTSGYQETQYF TGTGCCAGCAGTTTAGTAACTAGCGGATACCAAGAGACCCAGTACTTC
few TRBD1 TRBJ1-2 TRBV7-2 CASGRDRGPYGYTF TGTGCCAGCGGAAGAGACAGGGGCCCCTATGGCTACACCTTC
- TRBD1 TRBJ2-2 TRBV7-8 CASSPAIGQAKAGELFF TGTGCCAGCAGCCCCGCCATCGGACAGGCCAAGGCCGGGGAGCTGTTTTTT
- - TRBJ2-3 TRBV4-2 CASSQVGNSGTDTQYF TGTGCCAGCAGCCAAGTCGGAAATAGCGGCACAGATACGCAGTATTTT
- - TRBJ1-1 TRBV28 CASMKGAQAEAFF TGTGCCAGCATGAAAGGGGCGCAGGCTGAAGCTTTCTTT
- - TRBJ1-2 TRBV9 CASSDTGPYGYTF TGTGCCAGCAGCGATACAGGACCCTATGGCTACACCTTC
- TRBD1 TRBJ1-2 TRBV30 CAWSVRTGGGYTF TGTGCCTGGAGTGTTAGGACAGGGGGCGGCTACACCTTC
- TRBD1 TRBJ1-1 TRBV6-2/TRBV6-3 CASSYRQGEGMNTEAFF TGTGCCAGCAGTTACAGGCAGGGGGAAGGGATGAACACTGAAGCTTTCTTT
few - TRBJ1-1 TRBV5-4 CASSSPGQGGTEAFF TGTGCCAGCAGCTCCCCCGGGCAGGGAGGGACTGAAGCTTTCTTT
- - TRBJ2-3 TRBV9 CASSVGGPRNKYF TGTGCCAGCAGCGTAGGAGGGCCCCGCAATAAGTATTTT
few - TRBJ2-1 TRBV14 CASSRWGRHNEQFF TGTGCCAGCAGCCGGTGGGGGAGGCACAATGAGCAGTTCTTC
- - TRBJ2-6 TRBV4-1 CASSQAPGVSGANVLTF TGCGCCAGCAGCCAAGCTCCAGGGGTATCTGGGGCCAACGTCCTGACTTTC
- TRBD1 TRBJ2-1 TRBV5-1 CASSRTGSLNEQFF TGCGCCAGCAGTAGGACAGGGTCCCTCAATGAGCAGTTCTTC
- TRBD2 TRBJ2-2 TRBV24-1 CATSGSGGNIGELFF TGTGCCACCAGTGGCAGCGGGGGGAATATCGGGGAGCTGTTTTTT
- - TRBJ2-1 TRBV6-1 CASSGVTRSLRYNEQFF TGTGCCAGCAGTGGCGTAACTAGATCCCTGAGATACAATGAGCAGTTCTTC
- TRBD1 TRBJ2-7 TRBV7-9 CASSPGQASYEQYF TGTGCCAGCAGCCCGGGACAGGCATCCTACGAGCAGTACTTC
few TRBD1 TRBJ1-2 TRBV4-3 CASSLGQGAYGYTF TGCGCCAGCAGCCTCGGACAGGGGGCGTATGGCTACACCTTC
- - TRBJ1-5 TRBV5-5 CASSLGVGVLQPQHF TGTGCCAGCAGCTTGGGGGTAGGGGTTCTACAGCCCCAGCATTTT
once - TRBJ1-2 TRBV6-5 CASSRGSNYGYTF TGTGCCAGCAGTCGGGGGTCTAACTATGGCTACACCTTC
- TRBD2 TRBJ2-1 TRBV5-1 CASTLSDLAGEGEQFF TGCGCCAGCACTCTTTCGGATCTAGCGGGAGAGGGTGAGCAGTTCTTC
once TRBD1 TRBJ2-3 TRBV7-9 CASSPDRASSTDTQYF TGTGCCAGCAGCCCAGACAGGGCGTCTAGCACAGATACGCAGTATTTT
- TRBD1 TRBJ2-3 TRBV24-1 CATSGTDLPDTQYF TGTGCCACCAGCGGGACAGATTTACCAGATACGCAGTATTTT
- - TRBJ2-5 TRBV4-1 CASSLQGVRETQYF TGCGCCAGCAGCCTTCAAGGGGTGCGAGAGACCCAGTACTTC
- TRBD1 TRBJ1-2 TRBV30 CAWSGDRGILYGYTF TGTGCCTGGAGTGGAGACAGGGGAATCTTGTATGGCTACACCTTC
- - TRBJ1-2 TRBV5-4 CASSLGTGLVGYTF TGTGCCAGCAGCTTAGGAACAGGACTAGTAGGCTACACCTTC
few - TRBJ1-2 TRBV10-3 CAISETPGHSNYGYTF TGTGCCATCAGTGAAACCCCGGGACATTCAAACTATGGCTACACCTTC
- - TRBJ2-5 TRBV18 CASSPPETRSQETQYF TGTGCCAGCTCACCACCGGAAACTAGGTCGCAAGAGACCCAGTACTTC
- TRBD1 TRBJ1-2 TRBV19 CASRRTGGNYGYTF TGTGCCAGTAGGAGGACAGGGGGCAACTATGGCTACACCTTC
- - TRBJ1-3 TRBV7-2 CASSLIRGVTGNTIYF TGTGCCAGCAGCCTAATCCGGGGGGTCACTGGAAACACCATATATTTT
- TRBD1 TRBJ2-2 TRBV7-2 CASRRGRGTGELFF TGTGCCAGCCGCAGGGGGCGAGGCACCGGGGAGCTGTTTTTT
- TRBD1 TRBJ1-2 TRBV7-2 CASSLTGVGYTF TGTGCCAGCAGTTTGACAGGGGTCGGCTACACCTTC
- - TRBJ1-2 TRBV12-3/TRBV12-4 CASSLSRVGYTF TGTGCCAGCAGTTTGAGCAGGGTTGGCTACACCTTC
- TRBD1 TRBJ2-1 TRBV28 CASSFSDRNEQFF TGTGCCAGCAGTTTCTCGGACAGGAACGAGCAGTTCTTC
- - TRBJ1-2 TRBV9 CASSVEAGGFGYTF TGTGCCAGCAGCGTAGAGGCCGGGGGTTTTGGCTACACCTTC
- - TRBJ2-1 TRBV9 CASSVDSGHGEQFF TGTGCCAGCAGCGTAGATTCAGGGCATGGTGAGCAGTTCTTC
- - TRBJ2-7 TRBV2 CASRRSYEQYF TGTGCCAGCAGGCGATCCTACGAGCAGTACTTC
- TRBD2 TRBJ2-1 TRBV5-1 CASTLRGDPVDEQFF TGCGCCAGCACCCTCCGGGGGGACCCCGTGGATGAGCAGTTCTTC
- - TRBJ1-1 TRBV6-6 CASGGPRGGEAFF TGTGCCAGCGGGGGTCCCCGAGGGGGTGAAGCTTTCTTT
- - TRBJ2-4 TRBV4-1 CASSQGEGSLAKNIQYF TGCGCCAGCAGCCAAGGCGAGGGTTCTCTAGCCAAAAACATTCAGTACTTC
- TRBD1 TRBJ1-2 TRBV7-9 CASSLTGGGYTF TGTGCCAGCAGCTTAACAGGGGGCGGCTACACCTTC
- - TRBJ1-3 TRBV4-2 CASSQDRLVGNTIYF TGTGCCAGCAGCCAAGATAGATTAGTTGGAAACACCATATATTTT
- - TRBJ1-6 TRBV19 CASSIYRSSYNSPLHF TGTGCCAGTAGTATTTACAGGAGCTCCTATAATTCACCCCTCCACTTT